The 8 T cell receptor beta chains in this list originate from one sample, sequenced in a study of OX40 agonist ivuxolimab in advanced cancers. Clones were read by immunoSEQ multiplex PCR, and TCRdb kept only the in-frame ones, dropping some. The sample yields 25,000 to 35,000 clones, 65% to 90% seen once. The input for sequencing was CD4+ or CD8+ T cells sorted from blood, taken in a trial of the OX40 agonist ivuxolimab. The receptors originated from an adult with an advanced solid tumor such as melanoma, head and neck, liver or kidney cancer.

The chain carries TRBV14 and TRBJ2-1; 11 bases align to TRBD2. This CDR3 has 16 residues. J was trimmed by 7 bases and V by 4 bases; bases with no gene match: 9. Germline assignment: CDR1 SGHDN and CDR2 FVKESK. DNA for the CDR3: TGTGCCAGCAGCCCTCACCGGGGACTAGCGGTAAATGAGCAGTTCTTC. Its translation is CASSPHRGLAVNEQFF.

The V gene is TRBV7-9, the J gene TRBJ2-2, with D perhaps matching TRBD2 (5 bases). Germline CDR1 reads SEHNR; CDR2 reads FQNEAQ (reference sequence). This CDR3 is built from 15 residues. V was trimmed by 5 bases and J by 4 bases, leaving 14 bases between them. The CDR3, as DNA: TGTGCCAGCAGCCGGACGGCGGGCCCCACCGGGGAGCTGTTTTTT. It yields the protein CASSRTAGPTGELFF.

J is TRBJ2-7 and V is TRBV7-9; no clear D gene. Trimming took 5 bases from V and 1 from J, leaving 6 bases between them. CDR1 is SEHNR, CDR2 FQNEAQ, per germline (reference sequence). The CDR3 length is 12 residues. The CDR3 sequence: CASSPVSYEQYF. The CDR3 nucleotides are TGTGCCAGCAGCCCCGTTTCCTACGAGCAGTACTTC.

This chain connects TRBV9 to TRBJ2-3, with TRBD2 matching 14 bases. CDR1 is SGDLS, CDR2 YYNGEE, per germline. J gave up 6 bases and V 4 bases, and 7 bases lay outside the gene matches. The CDR3 consists of 16 residues. CDR3 residues: CASSKGTSGSWDTQYF. The CDR3 nucleotides read TGTGCCAGCAGCAAGGGGACTAGCGGGAGTTGGGATACGCAGTATTTT.

This chain joins TRBV29-1 and TRBJ1-2; TRBD1 aligns across 8 bases. With 3 bases clipped from V and 4 bases from J, the junction kept 10 bases outside the gene matches. The length of the CDR3 is 15 residues. The germline CDR1 and CDR2 sequences are SQVTM and ANQGSEA. The CDR3 DNA sequence: TGCAGCGTTGAGCCCTTCGGACAGGGTGGCTATGGCTACACCTTC. It encodes CSVEPFGQGGYGYTF.

The rearrangement links TRBV27 to TRBJ2-7; D not resolved. V lost 0 bases, J lost 3 bases, and 6 bases lay in between. The CDR3 is 13 residues long. Germline V CDR1 and CDR2: MNHEY, SMNVEV (reference sequence). The CDR3, as DNA: TGTGCCAGCAGTTTATCTGGGCTCTACGAGCAGTACTTC. It translates to CASSLSGLYEQYF.

The rearrangement joins TRBV5-4 to TRBJ1-2, with a weak D call TRBD1 (5 bases). CDR3 length: 13 residues. Trimming took 6 bases from V and 2 from J, leaving 11 bases between them. Germline-derived CDR1 and CDR2 are SGHNT and YYREEE (reference sequence). CDR3: CASIKEGNYGYTF. Written as DNA, the CDR3 is TGTGCCAGCATCAAGGAGGGGAACTATGGCTACACCTTC.

The genes are TRBV6-5 and TRBJ2-7; no firm D call. V lost 2 bases to trimming and J lost 1 base, with 6 bases between them. This CDR3 has 13 amino acids. The germline CDR1 and CDR2 sequences are MNHEY and SVGAGI. In DNA, the CDR3 is TGTGCCAGCAGTTACGCCAGGTCCTACGAGCAGTACTTC. It translates to CASSYARSYEQYF.